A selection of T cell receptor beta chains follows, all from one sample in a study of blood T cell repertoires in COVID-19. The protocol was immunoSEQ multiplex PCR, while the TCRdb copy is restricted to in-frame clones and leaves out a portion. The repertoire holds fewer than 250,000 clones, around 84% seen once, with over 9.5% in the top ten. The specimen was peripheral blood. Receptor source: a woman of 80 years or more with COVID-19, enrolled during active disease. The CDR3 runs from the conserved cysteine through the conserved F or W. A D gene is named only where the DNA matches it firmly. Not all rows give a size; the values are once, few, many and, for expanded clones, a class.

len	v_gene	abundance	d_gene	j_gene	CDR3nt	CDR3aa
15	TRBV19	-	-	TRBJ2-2	TGTGCCAGTAACAAGGGCCTGGGGACAACCGGGGAGCTGTTTTTT	CASNKGLGTTGELFF
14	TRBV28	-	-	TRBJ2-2	TGTGCCAGCAGGCCCGGGACTGTGGCCGGGGAGCTGTTTTTT	CASRPGTVAGELFF
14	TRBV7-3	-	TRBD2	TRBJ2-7	TGTGCCAGCAGCCGGACTAGCGGGCCCTACGAGCAGTACTTC	CASSRTSGPYEQYF
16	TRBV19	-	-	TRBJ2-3	TGTGCCAGTAGAAGGTCCGGCGGGTTTGATACAGATACGCAGTATTTT	CASRRSGGFDTDTQYF
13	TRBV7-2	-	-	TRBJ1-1	TGTGCCAGCAGCACGTGGGAGGGTAATGAAGCTTTCTTT	CASSTWEGNEAFF
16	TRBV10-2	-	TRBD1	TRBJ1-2	TGCGCCAGCTCCCCTTTCGGGGACAGGTCTTGGGAGGGCTACACCTTC	CASSPFGDRSWEGYTF
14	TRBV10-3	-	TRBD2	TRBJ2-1	TGTGCCATCAAAGACGGCGGGGGCTACAATGAGCAGTTCTTC	CAIKDGGGYNEQFF
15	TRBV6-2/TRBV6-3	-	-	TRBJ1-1	TGTGCCAGCAGTTACTCGGGGAGCTTGAACACTGAAGCTTTCTTT	CASSYSGSLNTEAFF
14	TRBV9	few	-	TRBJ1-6	TGTGCCAGCAGCGTAGGCGGGGATAATTCACCCCTCCACTTT	CASSVGGDNSPLHF
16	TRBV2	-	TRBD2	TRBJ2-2	TGTGCCAGCAGGGCTAGGACTAGCGGGAGCACCGGGGAGCTGTTTTTT	CASRARTSGSTGELFF